This TCR beta chain was recorded in a study of control samples from healthy donors and cancer patients. V lost 1 base, J lost 3 bases, and 3 bases lay in between. The CDR3 is 12 amino acids. The germline V gene has CDR1 SNHLY and CDR2 FYNNEI. TCRdb's copy holds only in-frame clones and misses some; the assay was immunoSEQ multiplex PCR. The sample includes about 130,000 clones, about nine tenths of them seen just once. This rearrangement joins TRBV2 to TRBJ1-2; D ambiguous. This receptor was taken from a middle-aged man in good health. Sequenced material: blood. This CDR3 is CASSEGDYGYTF. The CDR3 DNA reads as TGTGCCAGCAGTGAAGGAGACTATGGCTACACCTTC.